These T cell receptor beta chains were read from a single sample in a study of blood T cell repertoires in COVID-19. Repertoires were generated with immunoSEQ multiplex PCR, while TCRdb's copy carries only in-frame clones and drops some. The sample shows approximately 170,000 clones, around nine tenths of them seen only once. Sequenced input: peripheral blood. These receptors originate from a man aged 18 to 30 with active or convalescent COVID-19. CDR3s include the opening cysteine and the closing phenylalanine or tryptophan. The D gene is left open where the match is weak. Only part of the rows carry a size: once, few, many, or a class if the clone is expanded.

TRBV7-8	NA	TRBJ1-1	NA	CASSLDGWRMNTEAFF	TGTGCCAGCAGCTTAGACGGGTGGCGGATGAACACTGAAGCTTTCTTT
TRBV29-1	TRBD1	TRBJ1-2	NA	CSAGQDYGYTF	TGCAGCGCGGGACAGGACTATGGCTACACCTTC
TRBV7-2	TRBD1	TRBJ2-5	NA	CASSPGQGKSETQYF	TGTGCCAGCAGCCCAGGACAGGGGAAAAGTGAGACCCAGTACTTC
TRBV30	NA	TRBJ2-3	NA	CAWDIGSTDTQYF	TGTGCCTGGGACATTGGTAGCACAGATACGCAGTATTTT
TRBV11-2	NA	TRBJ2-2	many	CATRELANTGELFF	TGTGCCACCCGGGAGTTGGCGAACACCGGGGAGCTGTTTTTT
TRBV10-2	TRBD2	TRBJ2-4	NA	CASSTSSGRNIQYF	TGCGCCAGCAGTACATCTAGCGGGAGAAACATTCAGTACTTC
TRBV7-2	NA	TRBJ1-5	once	CASSLGVGEGIDPQHF	TGTGCCAGCAGCTTAGGTGTTGGGGAGGGAATTGATCCCCAGCATTTT
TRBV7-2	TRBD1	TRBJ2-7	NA	CASSLVGGTGVYF	TGTGCCAGCAGCTTAGTTGGGGGGACAGGGGTATACTTC
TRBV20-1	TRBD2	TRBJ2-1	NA	CSASGEGEQFF	TGCAGTGCCTCGGGGGAGGGTGAGCAGTTCTTC
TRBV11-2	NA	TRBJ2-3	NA	CASSLVVGDLSDTQYF	TGTGCCAGCAGCTTAGTGGTGGGAGATCTATCAGATACGCAGTATTTT
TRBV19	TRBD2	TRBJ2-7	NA	CASTSTGGTYEQYF	TGTGCCAGTACCTCCACGGGGGGTACCTACGAGCAGTACTTC
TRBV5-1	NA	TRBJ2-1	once	CASSLTSLAYNEQFF	TGCGCCAGCAGCTTGACTAGCCTGGCCTACAATGAGCAGTTCTTC
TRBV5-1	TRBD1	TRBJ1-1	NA	CASGTGGGTEAFF	TGCGCCAGCGGGACAGGGGGAGGGACTGAAGCTTTCTTT
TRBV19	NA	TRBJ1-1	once	CASSIVGQRNTEAFF	TGTGCCAGTAGTATAGTGGGGCAGAGGAACACTGAAGCTTTCTTT
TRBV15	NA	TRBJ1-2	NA	CATSREGRRGAYGYTF	TGTGCCACCAGCAGAGAGGGCAGGAGGGGCGCCTATGGCTACACCTTC
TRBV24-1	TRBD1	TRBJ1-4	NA	CATSDARDRPLKLFF	TGTGCCACCAGTGATGCCCGGGACAGGCCTCTGAAACTGTTTTTT
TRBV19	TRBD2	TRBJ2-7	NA	CASSRLAGGGVHEQYF	TGTGCCAGTAGTCGACTAGCGGGAGGAGGGGTTCACGAGCAGTACTTC
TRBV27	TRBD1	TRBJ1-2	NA	CASSPQKQGGMRGYTF	TGTGCCAGCAGTCCGCAAAAACAGGGGGGAATGCGTGGCTACACCTTC
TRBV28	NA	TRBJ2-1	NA	CASNSRWGTPSYNEQFF	TGTGCCAGCAATTCCCGATGGGGGACACCATCCTACAATGAGCAGTTCTTC